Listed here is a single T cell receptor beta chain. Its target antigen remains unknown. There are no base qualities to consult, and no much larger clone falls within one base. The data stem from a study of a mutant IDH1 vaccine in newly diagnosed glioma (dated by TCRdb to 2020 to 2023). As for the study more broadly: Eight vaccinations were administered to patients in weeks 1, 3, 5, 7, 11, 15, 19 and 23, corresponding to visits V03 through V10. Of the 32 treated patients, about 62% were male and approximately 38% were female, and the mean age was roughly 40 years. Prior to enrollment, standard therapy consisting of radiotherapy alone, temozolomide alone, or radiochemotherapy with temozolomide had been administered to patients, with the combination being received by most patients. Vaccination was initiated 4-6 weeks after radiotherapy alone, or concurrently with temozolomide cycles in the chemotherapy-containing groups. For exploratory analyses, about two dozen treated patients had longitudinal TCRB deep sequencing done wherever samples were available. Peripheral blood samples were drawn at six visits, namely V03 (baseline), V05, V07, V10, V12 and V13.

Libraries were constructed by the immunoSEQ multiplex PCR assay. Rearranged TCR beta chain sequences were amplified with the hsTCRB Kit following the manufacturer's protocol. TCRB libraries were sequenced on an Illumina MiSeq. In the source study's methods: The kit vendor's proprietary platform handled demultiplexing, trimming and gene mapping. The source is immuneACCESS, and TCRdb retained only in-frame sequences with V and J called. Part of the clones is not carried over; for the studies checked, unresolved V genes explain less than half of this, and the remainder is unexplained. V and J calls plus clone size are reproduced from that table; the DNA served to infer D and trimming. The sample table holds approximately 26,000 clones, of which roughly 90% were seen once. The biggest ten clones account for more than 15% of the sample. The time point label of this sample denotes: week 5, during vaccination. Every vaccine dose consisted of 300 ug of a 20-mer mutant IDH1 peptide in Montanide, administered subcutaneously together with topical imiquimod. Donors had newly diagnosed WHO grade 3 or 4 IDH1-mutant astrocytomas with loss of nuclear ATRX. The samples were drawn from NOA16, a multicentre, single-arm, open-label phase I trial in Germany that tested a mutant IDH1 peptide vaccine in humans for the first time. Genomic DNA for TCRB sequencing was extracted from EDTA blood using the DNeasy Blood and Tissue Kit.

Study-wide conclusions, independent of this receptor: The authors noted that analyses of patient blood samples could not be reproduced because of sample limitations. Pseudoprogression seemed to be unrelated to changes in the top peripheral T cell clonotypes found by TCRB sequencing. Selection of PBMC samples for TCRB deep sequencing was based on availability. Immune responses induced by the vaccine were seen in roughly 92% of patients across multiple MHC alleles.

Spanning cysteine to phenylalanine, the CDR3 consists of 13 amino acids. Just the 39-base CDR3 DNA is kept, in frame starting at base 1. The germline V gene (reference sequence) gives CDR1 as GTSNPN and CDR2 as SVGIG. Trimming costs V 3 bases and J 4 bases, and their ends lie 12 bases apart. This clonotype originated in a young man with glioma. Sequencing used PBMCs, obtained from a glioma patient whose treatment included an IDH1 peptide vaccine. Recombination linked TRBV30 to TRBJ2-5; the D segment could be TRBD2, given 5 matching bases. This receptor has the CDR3 CAWREELGETQYF. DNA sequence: TGTGCCTGGAGGGAGGAGCTGGGAGAGACCCAGTACTTC.